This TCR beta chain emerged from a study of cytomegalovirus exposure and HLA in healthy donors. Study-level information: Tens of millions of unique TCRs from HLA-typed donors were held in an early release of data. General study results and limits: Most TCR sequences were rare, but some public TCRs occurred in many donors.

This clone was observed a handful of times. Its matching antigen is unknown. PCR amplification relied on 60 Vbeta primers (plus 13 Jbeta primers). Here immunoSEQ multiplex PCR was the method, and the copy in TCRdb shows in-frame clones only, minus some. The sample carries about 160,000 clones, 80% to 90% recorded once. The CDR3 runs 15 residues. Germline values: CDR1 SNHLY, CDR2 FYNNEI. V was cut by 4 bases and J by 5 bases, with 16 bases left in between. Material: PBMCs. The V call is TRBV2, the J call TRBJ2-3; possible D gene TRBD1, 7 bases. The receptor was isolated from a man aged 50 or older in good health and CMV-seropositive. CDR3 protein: CASSVSPGGKDTQYF. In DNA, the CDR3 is TGTGCCAGCAGTGTGTCCCCAGGGGGGAAAGATACGCAGTATTTT.